This passage covers 6 T cell receptor beta chains from one sample sequenced in a study of shared clonotypes between healthy human individuals. Profiling relied on immunoSEQ multiplex PCR, and the TCRdb table lists in-frame clones only, not all of them. The data contain around 600,000 clones, approximately 96% of them singletons. Only CD45RO-negative cells positively selected for CCR7 counted as naive CD8 cells, so terminally differentiated effector memory CD45RA+ cells were excluded. What was sequenced was naive CD8+ T cells sorted from blood. The receptors originated from a woman aged 30 to 39 in good health.

This clone has just one count. J is TRBJ2-3 and V is TRBV19; TRBD2 agrees at 11 bases. The V segment lost 3 bases and the J segment 2 bases; nucleotides outside the gene matches: 10. This CDR3 spans 18 amino acids. Germline V lookup: CDR1 LNHDA, CDR2 SQIVND (reference sequence). CDR3 bases: TGTGCCAGTAGTATTATCTGGGCGGGACTAGCGGACACAGATACGCAGTATTTT. Protein sequence: CASSIIWAGLADTDTQYF.

The chain employs TRBV30 and TRBJ2-1, with TRBD2 matching 13 bases. The J segment lost 6 bases and the V segment lost 5 bases, leaving 7 bases of the junction unmatched. This CDR3 has 15 residues. Germline CDR1 reads GTSNPN; CDR2 reads SVGIG (reference sequence). The CDR3 region has the DNA TGTGCCTGGGGGGGACTAGCGGGAAGTGGCAATGAGCAGTTCTTC. Its protein product is CAWGGLAGSGNEQFF. Full variable domain (remainder filled in from reference TRBV30 and TRBJ2-1): SQTIHQWPATLVQPVGSPLSLECTVEGTSNPNLYWYRQAAGRGLQLLFYSVGIGQISSEVPQNLSASRPQDRQFILSSKKLLLSDSGFYLCAWGGLAGSGNEQFFGPGTRLTVL.

This rearrangement joins TRBV10-3 to TRBJ2-2; TRBD1 is a possible D gene (6 bases). The CDR3 runs 14 residues. Germline V gene sequence: CDR1 ENHRY, CDR2 SYGVKD. Trimming pared 8 bases from V and 6 bases from J, leaving 16 bases between. DNA of the CDR3: TGTGCCATCTGGCCAGGGGTGATAGCCGGGGAGCTGTTTTTT. Its translation is CAIWPGVIAGELFF.

The CDR3 region is CASSSTRTGGVEQYF. CDR3 nucleotides: TGCGCCAGCAGCTCAACGCGAACAGGGGGTGTCGAGCAGTACTTC. The chain is built from TRBV5-1 and TRBJ2-7; TRBD1 matches at 8 bases. The CDR3 totals 15 residues. Germline V gene data show CDR1 as SGHRS and CDR2 as YFSETQ. The trim removed 3 bases at V and 6 bases at J, leaving 11 bases unmatched.

The chain carries TRBV10-1 and TRBJ2-1; 13 nucleotides align to TRBD2. Germline V lookup: CDR1 WNHNN, CDR2 SYGVQD (reference sequence). This CDR3 spans 13 amino acids. With V trimmed by 8 bases and J by 10 bases, 5 bases remained unmatched. Here the CDR3 DNA reads TGCGCCAGCTCTGGGACTAGCGGGATCGAGCAGTTCTTC. This sequence encodes CASSGTSGIEQFF.

This clone was counted a single time. V is TRBV28 and J is TRBJ2-7; D might be TRBD2 (5 bases). V shed 5 bases and J shed 9 bases, with 26 bases lying between them. Germline loops: CDR1 MDHEN, CDR2 SYDVKM. The CDR3 sequence is 16 residues long. DNA for the CDR3: TGTGCCAGCAGTAAAATTCCCGGAGGTACGGATAAGGCGCAGTACTTC. This codes for CASSKIPGGTDKAQYF.